The present TCR beta chain was sequenced within a study of blood T cell repertoires in COVID-19. The table came from immunoSEQ multiplex PCR; TCRdb's copy has only in-frame clones and leaves some out. The sample gives 230,000 or so clones, more than 70% of which show up once; 2% to 2.5% is in the top ten. This CDR3 region has 17 residues. Germline V gives CDR1 SGHAT, CDR2 FQNNGV. Trimming took 3 bases from V and 4 from J; bases not matched to a gene: 6. The sequence came from a woman in her thirties or forties with acute COVID-19. Sequenced material: PBMCs or T cells enriched from blood (not recorded which). This chain joins TRBV11-2 and TRBJ2-1, with 13 positions matching TRBD2. The CDR3 DNA reads as TGTGCCAGCAGCTTCCTCCCGGGACTAGCGGGATACAATGAGCAGTTCTTC. This encodes CASSFLPGLAGYNEQFF.